This is a list of T cell receptor beta chains from one sample in a study of blood T cell repertoires in COVID-19. The data were produced by immunoSEQ multiplex PCR, yet TCRdb's version contains in-frame clones alone and is incomplete. Among hundreds of thousands of clones, about 90% were seen once, and the ten largest hold roughly 3%. The sequenced sample consisted of peripheral blood. The receptors were gathered from a woman younger than 30 who had recovered from COVID-19. CDR3s include the opening cysteine and the closing phenylalanine or tryptophan. A D gene is named only where the DNA matches it firmly. Size tells how often a clone was seen (once, few, many) or the class of an expanded clone, and some rows leave it out.

TGTGCCAGCGGACTAGCGGGAGGGTGGGAGCAGTTCTTC	CASGLAGGWEQFF	TRBV6-5	TRBJ2-1	TRBD2	NA
TGTGCCAGCAGCTTGTCGGTAGCGGGAGTAGATACGCAGTATTTT	CASSLSVAGVDTQYF	TRBV7-9	TRBJ2-3	TRBD2	NA
TGTGCCAGCAGCCCGAGGACTAGCGGGAGATTTGTTAATGAGCAGTTCTTC	CASSPRTSGRFVNEQFF	TRBV9	TRBJ2-1	TRBD2	NA
TGTGCCAGCAGCGACGCAGAGACTACAGATACGCAGTATTTT	CASSDAETTDTQYF	TRBV11-2	TRBJ2-3	NA	few
TGTGCCAGCAGCTCTCGGGAGTCGAGCTCCTACAATGAGCAGTTCTTC	CASSSRESSSYNEQFF	TRBV11-3	TRBJ2-1	NA	NA
TGTGCCAGCAGTTACTTCCAGGGGGCTGAGGGCTACACCTTC	CASSYFQGAEGYTF	TRBV6-5	TRBJ1-2	TRBD1	NA
TGTGCCAGCAGCTTGGTCCAGTTCTATGGCTACACCTTC	CASSLVQFYGYTF	TRBV5-4	TRBJ1-2	NA	NA
TGTGCCAGCAGCAGTGCTCTCGCGGGATACACAGATACGCAGTATTTT	CASSSALAGYTDTQYF	TRBV13	TRBJ2-3	NA	NA
TGTGCCAGCAGCACCCCGACAGGGACTAATGAAAAACTGTTTTTT	CASSTPTGTNEKLFF	TRBV11-2	TRBJ1-4	TRBD1	once
TGTGCCAGCAGTCCCGACGGGGGTACTAACTATGGCTACACCTTC	CASSPDGGTNYGYTF	TRBV7-2	TRBJ1-2	NA	NA
TGTGCCAGCAGCTTAGTGCGGCCGTACAATGAGCAGTTCTTC	CASSLVRPYNEQFF	TRBV7-2	TRBJ2-1	NA	NA
TGTGCCATCAGCGGGGTTTATGGTCAGGGGTCCACTGAAGCTTTCTTT	CAISGVYGQGSTEAFF	TRBV10-3	TRBJ1-1	NA	NA
TGTGCCAGCACCTCAAGGGGAGCGGGAGACACCGGGGAGCTGTTTTTT	CASTSRGAGDTGELFF	TRBV7-9	TRBJ2-2	TRBD2	NA
TGTGCCAGCAGCTTAAGGGACAGGTCAGGAGAGGGCTACACCTTC	CASSLRDRSGEGYTF	TRBV11-3	TRBJ1-2	TRBD1	NA
TGTGCCAGCAGTTACGTCCGGACTGAAGCTTTCTTT	CASSYVRTEAFF	TRBV6-2/TRBV6-3	TRBJ1-1	NA	once
TGTGCCAGCAGCGTCGCCTACAGGGATGGCTACACCTTC	CASSVAYRDGYTF	TRBV7-2	TRBJ1-2	NA	NA
TGTGCCAGGGTGTTGGCAATCTCTGGGGCCAACGTCCTGACTTTC	CARVLAISGANVLTF	TRBV6-5	TRBJ2-6	NA	NA
TGCGCCAGCAGCTCCTTTAGCGGGAGCAATGAGCAGTTCTTC	CASSSFSGSNEQFF	TRBV4-3	TRBJ2-1	TRBD2	NA
TGTGCCAGTAGTATTGGTTCGGACAGGGTGGCAGTAAAAGCTTTCTTT	CASSIGSDRVAVKAFF	TRBV19	TRBJ1-1	TRBD1	NA
TGTGCCAGCAGCAAGACAGGGGAGGACAAACAGCCCCAGCATTTT	CASSKTGEDKQPQHF	TRBV3-1/TRBV3-2	TRBJ1-5	TRBD1	NA
TGTGCCAGCAGCGCCAGTGCAGGGAGGGGTTACGGTAATTCACCCCTCCACTTT	CASSASAGRGYGNSPLHF	TRBV9	TRBJ1-6	NA	NA
TGTGCCAGCAGCCGCGACTATGTGCAGTTCTTC	CASSRDYVQFF	TRBV7-8	TRBJ2-1	NA	NA
TGTGCCAGCAGTGAAGGAGAGTTCCCCTCACAAGAGACCCAGTACTTC	CASSEGEFPSQETQYF	TRBV25-1	TRBJ2-5	NA	NA
TGTGCCAGCTCACCAAATAGTTTCTCTGGAAACACCATATATTTT	CASSPNSFSGNTIYF	TRBV18	TRBJ1-3	NA	NA
TGCGCCAGCAGTGAAGGCGGGGGGGGTAATGAGCAGTTCTTC	CASSEGGGGNEQFF	TRBV10-1	TRBJ2-1	TRBD2	NA
TGTGCCAGCAGCCCGGTACAAGAGACCCAGTACTTC	CASSPVQETQYF	TRBV21-1	TRBJ2-5	NA	NA
TGTGCCAGTAGTATTATAGGACTAGCGGAGAACACCGGGGAGCTGTTTTTT	CASSIIGLAENTGELFF	TRBV19	TRBJ2-2	TRBD2	NA
TGTGCCAGTAGTATACAGGGTAATCAAGAGACCCAGTACTTC	CASSIQGNQETQYF	TRBV19	TRBJ2-5	NA	NA
TGTGCCAGCAGCGTAGCTGGAGGACTACCAGACAATGAGCAGTTCTTC	CASSVAGGLPDNEQFF	TRBV9	TRBJ2-1	NA	once
TGTGCCAGCAGCGAGAGACTAGCGGTGCTGGGGGATACGCAGTATTTT	CASSERLAVLGDTQYF	TRBV5-6	TRBJ2-3	TRBD2	once
TGTGCCAGCAGGCCAGGGACTAGCGGGAACACCGGGGAGCTGTTTTTT	CASRPGTSGNTGELFF	TRBV9	TRBJ2-2	TRBD2	NA
TGTGCCAGCAGCCAACTAGCGGGAGAGACCCAGTACTTC	CASSQLAGETQYF	TRBV5-4	TRBJ2-5	TRBD2	NA
TGTGCCAGAAGCTGCAGGACTAGCGGGAGTGGCAATGAGCAGTTCTTC	CARSCRTSGSGNEQFF	TRBV5-3	TRBJ2-1	TRBD2	NA
TGTGCCAGCAGCTTGTTCTATACCTCCCCGGAGACCCAGTACTTC	CASSLFYTSPETQYF	TRBV5-4	TRBJ2-5	NA	NA
TGTGCCACCAGCAGTCTAGACAGGAACACCGGGGAGCTGTTTTTT	CATSSLDRNTGELFF	TRBV15	TRBJ2-2	NA	NA
TGTGCCAGCAGCCAGATCGGGGCGGGATCAGGCTACAATGAGCAGTTCTTC	CASSQIGAGSGYNEQFF	TRBV7-9	TRBJ2-1	NA	NA
TGTGCCAGCAGCTTAGACCCGACAGGGGTCACTGAAGCTTTCTTT	CASSLDPTGVTEAFF	TRBV11-3	TRBJ1-1	TRBD1	NA
TGTGCCAGCAGCCCCGCCCGCGGGAGTGTTCGTGAGCAGTTCTTC	CASSPARGSVREQFF	TRBV7-2	TRBJ2-1	TRBD2	NA
TGTGCCACTCGCCAGGGGGGTAGGGGCAATCAGCCCCAGCATTTT	CATRQGGRGNQPQHF	TRBV24-1	TRBJ1-5	TRBD1	NA
TGCAGCGCCGGACAGGGGTTTGGACAGCCCCAGCATTTT	CSAGQGFGQPQHF	TRBV29-1	TRBJ1-5	TRBD1	NA
TGTGCCAGCAGTTACGAGGGATATAGCAATCAGCCCCAGCATTTT	CASSYEGYSNQPQHF	TRBV6-2/TRBV6-3	TRBJ1-5	NA	NA